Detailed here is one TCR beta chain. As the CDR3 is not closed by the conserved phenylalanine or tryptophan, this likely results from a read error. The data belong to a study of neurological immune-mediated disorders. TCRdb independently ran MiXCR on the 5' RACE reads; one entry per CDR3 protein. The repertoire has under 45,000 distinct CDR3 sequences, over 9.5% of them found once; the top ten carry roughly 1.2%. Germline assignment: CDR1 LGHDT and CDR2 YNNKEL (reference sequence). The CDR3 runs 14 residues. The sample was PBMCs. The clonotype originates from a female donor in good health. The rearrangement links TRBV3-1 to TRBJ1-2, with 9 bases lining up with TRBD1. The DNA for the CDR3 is TGTGCCAGTAGCCCCTGGGACAGGGAGGATGGCTACACCTTA. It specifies CASSPWDREDGYTL.